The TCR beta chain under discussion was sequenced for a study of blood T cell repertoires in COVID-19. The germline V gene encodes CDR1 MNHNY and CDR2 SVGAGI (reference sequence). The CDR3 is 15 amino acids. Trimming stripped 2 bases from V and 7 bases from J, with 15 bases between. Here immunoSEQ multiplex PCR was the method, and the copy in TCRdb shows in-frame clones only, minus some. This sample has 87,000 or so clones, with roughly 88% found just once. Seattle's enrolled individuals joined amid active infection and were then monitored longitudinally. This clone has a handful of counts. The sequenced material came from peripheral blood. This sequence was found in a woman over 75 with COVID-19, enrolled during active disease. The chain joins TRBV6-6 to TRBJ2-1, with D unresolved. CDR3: CASSYDVGQVNEQFF. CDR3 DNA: TGTGCCAGCAGTTACGACGTGGGCCAAGTTAATGAGCAGTTCTTC.